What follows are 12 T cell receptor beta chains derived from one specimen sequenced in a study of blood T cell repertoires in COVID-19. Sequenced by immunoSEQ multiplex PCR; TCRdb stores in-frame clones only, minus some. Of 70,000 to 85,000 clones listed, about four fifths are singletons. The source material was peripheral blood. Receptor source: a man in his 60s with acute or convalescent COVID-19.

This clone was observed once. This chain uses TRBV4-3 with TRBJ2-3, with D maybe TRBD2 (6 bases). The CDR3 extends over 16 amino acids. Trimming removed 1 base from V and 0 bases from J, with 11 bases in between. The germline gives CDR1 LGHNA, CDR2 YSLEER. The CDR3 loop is CASSQAWGGSTDTQYF. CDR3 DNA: TGCGCCAGCAGCCAAGCCTGGGGAGGTAGCACAGATACGCAGTATTTT.

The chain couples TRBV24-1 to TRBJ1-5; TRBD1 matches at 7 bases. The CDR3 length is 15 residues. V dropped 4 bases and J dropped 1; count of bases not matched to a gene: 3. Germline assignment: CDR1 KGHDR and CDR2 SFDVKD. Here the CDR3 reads CATSDSGQSNQPQHF. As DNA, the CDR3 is TGTGCCACCAGTGACTCGGGACAGAGCAATCAGCCCCAGCATTTT.

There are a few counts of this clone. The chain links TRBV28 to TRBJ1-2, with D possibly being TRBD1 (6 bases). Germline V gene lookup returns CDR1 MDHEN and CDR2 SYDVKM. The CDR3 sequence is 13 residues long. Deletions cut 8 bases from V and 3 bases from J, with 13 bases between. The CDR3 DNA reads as TGTGCCAGCCTACAGGGTTTGGACTATGGCTACACCTTC. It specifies CASLQGLDYGYTF.

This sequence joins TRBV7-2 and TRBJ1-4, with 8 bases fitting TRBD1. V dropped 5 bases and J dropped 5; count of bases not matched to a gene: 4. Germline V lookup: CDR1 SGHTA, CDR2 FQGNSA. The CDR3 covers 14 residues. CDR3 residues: CASSPGTGNEKLFF. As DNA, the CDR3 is TGTGCCAGCAGCCCCGGGACAGGCAATGAAAAACTGTTTTTT.

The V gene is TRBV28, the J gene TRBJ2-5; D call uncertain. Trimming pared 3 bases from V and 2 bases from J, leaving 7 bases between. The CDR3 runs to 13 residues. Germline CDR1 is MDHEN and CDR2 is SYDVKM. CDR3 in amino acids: CASSFFEQETQYF. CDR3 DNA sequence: TGTGCCAGCAGTTTCTTTGAGCAAGAGACCCAGTACTTC.

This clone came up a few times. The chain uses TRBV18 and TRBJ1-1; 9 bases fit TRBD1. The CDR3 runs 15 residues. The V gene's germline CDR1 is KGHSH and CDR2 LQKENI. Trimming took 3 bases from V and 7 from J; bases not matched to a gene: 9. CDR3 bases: TGTGCCAGCTCACCGACTACCCCGGGACAGGGTGAAGCTTTCTTT. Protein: CASSPTTPGQGEAFF.

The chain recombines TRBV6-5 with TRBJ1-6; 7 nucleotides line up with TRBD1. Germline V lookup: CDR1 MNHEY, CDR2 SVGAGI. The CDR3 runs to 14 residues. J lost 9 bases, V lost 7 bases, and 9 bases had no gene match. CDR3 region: CASTTGQESSPLHF. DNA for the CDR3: TGTGCCAGCACCACCGGACAGGAGTCTTCACCCCTCCACTTT.

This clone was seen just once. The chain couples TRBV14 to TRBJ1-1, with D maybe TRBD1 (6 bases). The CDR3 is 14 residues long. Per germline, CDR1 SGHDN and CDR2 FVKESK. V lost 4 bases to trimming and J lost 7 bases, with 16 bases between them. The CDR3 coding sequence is TGTGCCAGCAGCCCGGCGGGGGCTCGCGGTGAAGCTTTCTTT. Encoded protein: CASSPAGARGEAFF.

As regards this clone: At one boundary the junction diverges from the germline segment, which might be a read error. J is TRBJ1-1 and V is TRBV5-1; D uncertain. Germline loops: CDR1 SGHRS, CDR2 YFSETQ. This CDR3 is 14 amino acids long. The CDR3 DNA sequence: TGTGCCAGCACCCCTCAGGAAATGAACACTGAAGCTTTCTTT. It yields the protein CASTPQEMNTEAFF.

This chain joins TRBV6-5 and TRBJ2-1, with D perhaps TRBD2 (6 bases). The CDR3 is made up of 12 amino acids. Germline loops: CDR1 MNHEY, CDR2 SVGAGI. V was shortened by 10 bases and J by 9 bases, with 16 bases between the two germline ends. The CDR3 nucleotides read TGTGCCACCAAAGGACTAAGCGGTGAGCAGTTCTTC. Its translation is CATKGLSGEQFF.

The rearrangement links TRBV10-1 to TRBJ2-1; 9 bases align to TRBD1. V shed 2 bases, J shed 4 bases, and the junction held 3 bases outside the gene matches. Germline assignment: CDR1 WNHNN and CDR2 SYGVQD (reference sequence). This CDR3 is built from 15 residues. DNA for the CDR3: TGCGCCAGCAGTGAGACGGGACAGGGATACAATGAGCAGTTCTTC. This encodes CASSETGQGYNEQFF.

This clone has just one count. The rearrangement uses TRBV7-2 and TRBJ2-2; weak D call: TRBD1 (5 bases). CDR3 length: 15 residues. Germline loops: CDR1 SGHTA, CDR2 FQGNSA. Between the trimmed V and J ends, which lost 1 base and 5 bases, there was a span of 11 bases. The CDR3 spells CASSLVIGATGELFF. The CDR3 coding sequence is TGTGCCAGCAGCTTAGTTATAGGGGCTACCGGGGAGCTGTTTTTT.